This T cell receptor beta chain emerged from a study of T cells in Graves' hyperthyroidism and ophthalmopathy. Study outcomes and limitations: Among thyroid clonotypes expanded above 0.001, most also appeared in blood.

The investigators amplified TCR beta CDR3 regions from RNA transcripts. With the HTBI primer set, the TCR CDR3 went through a first round of RT-PCR. From the multiplex PCR reads, TCRdb called clonotypes with MiXCR, one entry per CDR3 protein. The table records around 380,000 distinct CDR3 sequences, about 13% of them present only once. The patients, who ranged from 18 to 65 in age, presented with newly diagnosed hyperthyroidism lasting under 2 months. Diagnosis rested on symptoms, serum thyroxine and TRAb, thyroid ultrasound, and orbital computed tomography. The blood sample was taken at first hyperthyroidism diagnosis, before any ophthalmopathy symptoms. Ten or more counts support this clonotype. As yet, its antigen is unknown. The sequencing sample was made of blood. This TCR derives from a man between 25 and 39 years old with Graves' hyperthyroidism that later progressed to Graves' ophthalmopathy.

For the CDR3, the DNA is TGTGCCAGCTCACCACCTAATGAGGGCGAGCAGTACTTC. Encoded protein: CASSPPNEGEQYF. The rearrangement links TRBV18 to TRBJ2-7; possible D gene TRBD2, 5 bases. This CDR3 comprises 13 residues. Trimming shortened V by 0 bases and J by 6 bases, and 9 bases separated the two germline ends. Germline V CDR1 and CDR2: KGHSH, LQKENI. The complete variable domain, with remaining parts taken from reference TRBV18 and TRBJ2-7, reads NAGVMQNPRHLVRRRGQEARLRCSPMKGHSHVYWYRQLPEEGLKFMVYLQKENIIDESGMPKERFSAEFPKEGPSILRIQQVVRGDSAAYFCASSPPNEGEQYFGPGTRLTVT.